A selection of T cell receptor beta chains follows, all from one sample in a study of Ad26.COV2.S vaccination and SARS-CoV-2 variants. Some clones are missing from TCRdb's copy, which holds only in-frame ones; the method was immunoSEQ multiplex PCR. In the table there are about 370,000 clones, about 89% of which are singletons. Sequenced here: peripheral blood, sampled in a trial of Ad26.COV2.S vaccine versus placebo. The receptors were gathered from a person aged 18-60 years who received the Ad26.COV2.S COVID-19 vaccine or a placebo. Each CDR3 is given with its conserved first and last residue. D genes are given only for firm matches. Size is omitted from some rows. Given values are once, few, many or a class for expanded clones.

TRBJ2-2 NA TRBD1 TRBV5-4 CASSIDRGYAGELFF TGTGCCAGCAGCATAGACAGGGGGTACGCCGGGGAGCTGTTTTTT
TRBJ1-2 NA NA TRBV25-1 CASSEPGDAAHGYTF TGTGCCAGCAGTGAACCAGGGGACGCGGCCCATGGCTACACCTTC
TRBJ2-3 NA TRBD1 TRBV30 CAWDRENTDTQYF TGTGCCTGGGACAGGGAGAACACAGATACGCAGTATTTT
TRBJ2-2 NA TRBD2 TRBV27 CARDPGLATTGELFF TGTGCCAGGGACCCGGGACTAGCAACCACCGGGGAGCTGTTTTTT
TRBJ1-4 NA NA TRBV29-1 CSVDPPQGLKEKLFF TGCAGCGTTGACCCCCCACAGGGCTTGAAGGAAAAACTGTTTTTT
TRBJ1-4 once NA TRBV5-4 CASSSRSNEKLFF TGTGCCAGCAGCTCACGGAGCAATGAAAAACTGTTTTTT
TRBJ2-5 NA NA TRBV12-3/TRBV12-4 CASSFRGQETQYF TGTGCCAGCAGTTTCCGGGGACAAGAGACCCAGTACTTC
TRBJ2-2 NA NA TRBV27 CASTRGGGTGELFF TGTGCCAGCACGCGAGGGGGGGGCACCGGGGAGCTGTTTTTT
TRBJ1-3 NA NA TRBV5-1 CASSQEGHSGNTIYF TGCGCCAGCAGCCAAGAAGGACACTCTGGAAACACCATATATTTT
TRBJ1-6 NA NA TRBV14 CASSQEVSGLGPLHF TGTGCCAGCAGCCAAGAGGTGTCAGGCCTTGGGCCCCTCCACTTT
TRBJ2-7 NA TRBD1 TRBV11-3 CASSLGLDRGYEQYF TGTGCCAGCAGCTTGGGGCTGGACAGGGGCTACGAGCAGTACTTC
TRBJ2-7 few TRBD2 TRBV4-2 CASSQGTSGRRSPYEQYF TGTGCCAGCAGCCAAGGGACTAGCGGGAGGAGAAGTCCGTACGAGCAGTACTTC
TRBJ2-3 NA NA TRBV5-1 CASSLTGGLTDTQYF TGCGCCAGCAGCTTGACAGGCGGCCTCACAGATACGCAGTATTTT
TRBJ1-3 NA NA TRBV14 CASSQGHGGGNTIYF TGTGCCAGCAGCCAAGGACACGGAGGTGGAAACACCATATATTTT
TRBJ2-6 NA NA TRBV9 CASSVVGSSSGANVLTF TGTGCCAGCAGCGTAGTAGGCAGCAGCTCTGGGGCCAACGTCCTGACTTTC
TRBJ2-3 NA NA TRBV27 CASSLARFEGDTQYF TGTGCCAGCAGTTTAGCTAGGTTTGAGGGAGATACGCAGTATTTT
TRBJ1-2 NA NA TRBV5-1 CASSLAGEGYTF TGCGCCAGCAGCTTGGCAGGGGAAGGCTACACCTTC
TRBJ1-1 NA NA TRBV6-5 CASSYDRGNTEAFF TGTGCCAGCAGTTACGACCGCGGGAACACTGAAGCTTTCTTT
TRBJ2-7 NA TRBD2 TRBV10-2 CASSESRLAGGATYEQYF TGCGCCAGCAGTGAGTCAAGACTAGCGGGAGGAGCAACCTACGAGCAGTACTTC
TRBJ2-7 NA TRBD2 TRBV4-1 CASSPGGGGVTYEQYF TGCGCCAGCAGCCCAGGCGGGGGGGGAGTGACCTACGAGCAGTACTTC
TRBJ2-7 NA NA TRBV28 CASSLGRRDEQYF TGTGCCAGCAGTTTGGGACGGCGGGACGAGCAGTACTTC
TRBJ1-1 NA NA TRBV7-8 CASSLGVGGEAFF TGTGCCAGCAGCTTAGGGGTCGGGGGAGAGGCTTTCTTT
TRBJ2-1 NA NA TRBV28 CASSLRLVSEQFF TGTGCCAGCAGTTTACGACTAGTCAGTGAGCAGTTCTTC
TRBJ2-1 NA TRBD2 TRBV5-4 CASSLSSGVNEQFF TGTGCCAGCAGCTTGTCTAGCGGGGTTAATGAGCAGTTCTTC
TRBJ2-1 NA TRBD2 TRBV5-5 CASSQLAGYNEQFF TGTGCCAGCAGCCAACTAGCGGGATACAATGAGCAGTTCTTC
TRBJ2-1 NA TRBD2 TRBV6-2/TRBV6-3 CASSWTSGIDEQFF TGTGCCAGCAGTTGGACTAGCGGGATTGATGAGCAGTTCTTC
TRBJ2-3 NA NA TRBV19 CASSIDGVISDTQYF TGTGCCAGTAGTATAGACGGCGTTATCTCAGATACGCAGTATTTT
TRBJ1-2 NA TRBD1 TRBV28 CASSPLRQGANYGYTF TGTGCCAGCAGCCCCTTAAGACAGGGTGCTAACTATGGCTACACCTTC
TRBJ2-7 few NA TRBV6-2/TRBV6-3 CASSYELTYEQYF TGTGCCAGCAGTTACGAGCTCACCTACGAGCAGTACTTC
TRBJ2-2 NA NA TRBV3-1/TRBV3-2 CASSPRRGSGTGELFF TGTGCCAGCAGCCCACGTAGAGGGTCGGGCACCGGGGAGCTGTTTTTT
TRBJ2-1 once TRBD2 TRBV18 CASSPSKGLAGNNEQFF TGTGCCAGCTCACCATCAAAAGGACTAGCGGGGAACAATGAGCAGTTCTTC
TRBJ2-1 few NA TRBV7-9 CASSPSRGGFNEQFF TGTGCCAGCAGCCCGTCAAGGGGGGGTTTCAATGAGCAGTTCTTC
TRBJ2-2 once TRBD2 TRBV7-9 CASSSPFSGFTGELFF TGTGCCAGCAGCTCCCCATTTAGCGGGTTCACCGGGGAGCTGTTTTTT
TRBJ1-4 NA NA TRBV19 CASSLGTGFNEKLFF TGTGCCAGTAGTTTGGGCACAGGATTTAATGAAAAACTGTTTTTT
TRBJ2-7 NA NA TRBV20-1 CSVGRRNEQYF TGCAGTGTTGGGAGAAGAAACGAGCAGTACTTC
TRBJ1-6 NA NA TRBV5-1 CASSLLGGGESPLHF TGCGCCAGCAGCTTGTTGGGGGGAGGAGAATCACCCCTCCACTTT
TRBJ2-7 once NA TRBV14 CASSQAGGPYEQYF TGTGCCAGCAGCCAAGCAGGGGGGCCCTACGAGCAGTACTTC
TRBJ2-7 NA TRBD1 TRBV19 CASSIVSRGSYEQYF TGTGCCAGTAGTATAGTTTCCAGGGGGTCCTACGAGCAGTACTTC
TRBJ2-7 NA NA TRBV11-2 CASSLRLGLYEQYF TGTGCCAGCAGCTTAAGGCTAGGGCTTTACGAGCAGTACTTC
TRBJ2-3 NA NA TRBV5-1 CASSLQGLPTDTQYF TGCGCCAGCAGCTTACAGGGATTACCCACAGATACGCAGTATTTT
TRBJ2-3 NA TRBD2 TRBV19 CASSRGLAGPTDTQYF TGTGCCAGTAGTCGCGGACTAGCGGGACCCACAGATACGCAGTATTTT
TRBJ2-1 NA NA TRBV29-1 CSVANEQFF TGCAGCGTGGCCAATGAGCAGTTCTTC
TRBJ2-1 once TRBD1 TRBV7-3 CASSPRTGFHEQFF TGTGCCAGCAGCCCGAGGACAGGGTTCCATGAGCAGTTCTTC
TRBJ1-2 NA NA TRBV5-3 CARSFRRGPWGANYGYTF TGTGCCAGAAGCTTTAGAAGGGGTCCTTGGGGCGCTAACTATGGCTACACCTTC
TRBJ2-4 once NA TRBV27 CASSPTGWLGKNIQYF TGTGCCAGCAGTCCCACGGGATGGTTAGGCAAAAACATTCAGTACTTC
TRBJ2-7 once TRBD2 TRBV9 CASSVAWGLVFEQYF TGTGCCAGCAGCGTAGCCTGGGGACTAGTCTTCGAGCAGTACTTC
TRBJ2-2 NA NA TRBV24-1 CATSDFRGTGELFF TGTGCCACCAGTGATTTTCGCGGCACCGGGGAGCTGTTTTTT
TRBJ2-7 NA TRBD2 TRBV7-2 CASSHRAGAGYEQYF TGTGCCAGCAGCCATCGAGCGGGAGCCGGGTACGAGCAGTACTTC
TRBJ1-1 NA NA TRBV6-5 CASALTTVNTEAFF TGTGCCAGCGCACTAACGACGGTGAACACTGAAGCTTTCTTT